This TCR beta chain originates from a study of blood T cell repertoires in COVID-19. For the study at large: From the United States, Italy and Spain came samples of acute and convalescent COVID-19.

Trimming cost V 5 bases and J 0 bases, with 8 bases left between them. Germline-derived CDR1 and CDR2 are MDHEN and SYDVKM. The CDR3 covers 14 residues. In the case of this clone: The same CDR3 arises from other DNA sequences in this sample as well.

Generated by immunoSEQ multiplex PCR, the TCRdb table keeps only in-frame clones and is missing some. This table has about 190,000 clones, roughly nine tenths appearing once. Sequencing was performed on peripheral blood. The TCR comes from a man aged 25 to 40 with acute or convalescent COVID-19. V gene TRBV28 combines with J gene TRBJ1-5, with D possibly TRBD1 on 5 matching bases. The DNA for the CDR3 is TGTGCCAGCAGTGCCGGGGGTAGCAATCAGCCCCAGCATTTT. Its protein product is CASSAGGSNQPQHF.